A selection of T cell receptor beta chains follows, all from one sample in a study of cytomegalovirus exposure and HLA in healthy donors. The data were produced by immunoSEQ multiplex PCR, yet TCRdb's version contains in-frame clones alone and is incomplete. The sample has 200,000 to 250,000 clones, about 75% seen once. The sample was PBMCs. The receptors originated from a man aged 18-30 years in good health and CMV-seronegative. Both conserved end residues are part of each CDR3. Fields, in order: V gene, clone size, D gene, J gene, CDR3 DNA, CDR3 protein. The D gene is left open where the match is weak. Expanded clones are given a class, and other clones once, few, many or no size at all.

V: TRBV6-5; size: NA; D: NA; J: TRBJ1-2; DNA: TGTGCCAGCAGTTACGGGGGGGGCGCCGATGGCTACACCTTC; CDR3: CASSYGGGADGYTF
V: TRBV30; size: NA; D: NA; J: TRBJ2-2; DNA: TGTGCCTGGAGTGATCAGGATATCGGCACCGGGGAGCTGTTTTTT; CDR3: CAWSDQDIGTGELFF
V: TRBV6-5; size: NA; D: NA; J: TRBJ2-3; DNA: TGTGCCAGCAGTTTATCGGGAGCGAGCACAGATACGCAGTATTTT; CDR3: CASSLSGASTDTQYF
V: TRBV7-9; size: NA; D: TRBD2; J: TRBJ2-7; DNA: TGTGCCAGCAGCTCCGAGCGGGGGGGATTCTACGAGCAGTACTTC; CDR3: CASSSERGGFYEQYF
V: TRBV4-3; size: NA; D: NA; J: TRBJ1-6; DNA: TGCGCCAGCAGCCAAGATCACCGTCAGGGGAATTCACCCCTCCACTTT; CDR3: CASSQDHRQGNSPLHF
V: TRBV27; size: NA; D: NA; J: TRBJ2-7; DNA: TGTGCCAGCGGGGAGTACGAGCAGTACTTC; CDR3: CASGEYEQYF
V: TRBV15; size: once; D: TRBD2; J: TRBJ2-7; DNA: TGTGCCACCAGCAGAGATAGGGAGGGGGGACTAGGATCCTACGAGCAGTACTTC; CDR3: CATSRDREGGLGSYEQYF
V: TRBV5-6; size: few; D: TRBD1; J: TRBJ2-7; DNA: TGTGCCAGCAGCTTGGGGACAGGCCAGTACGAGCAGTACTTC; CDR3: CASSLGTGQYEQYF
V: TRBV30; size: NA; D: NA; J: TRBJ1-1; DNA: TGTGCCTGCGACCGAGACTACACTGAAGCTTTCTTT; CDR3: CACDRDYTEAFF
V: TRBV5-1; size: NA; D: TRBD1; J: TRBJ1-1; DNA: TGCGCCAGCAGCTTGGCTACATCCGGGACAGGGAACACTGAAGCTTTCTTT; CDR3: CASSLATSGTGNTEAFF